The sequence of this TCR beta chain was determined in a study of hypomethylating agent response in myelodysplastic syndrome. Study overall: Patients received azacitidine (about 75% of the 11) or decitabine (3 of 11). Donors were myelodysplastic syndrome patients: 2 female, eight to ten male.

At survey resolution, 400 ng of DNA per sample was split into two 200 ng replicates. Data came from immunoSEQ multiplex PCR; TCRdb stores just in-frame clones and leaves some out. The sample holds under 5,500 clones, around four fifths seen once. The CDR3 has 18 amino acids. Per germline, CDR1 KGHSH and CDR2 LQKENI. Trimming cost V 5 bases and J 3 bases, with 25 bases left between them. The rearrangement links TRBV18 to TRBJ1-2; tentative D call: TRBD1 (6 bases). This receptor was identified in a human donor with myelodysplastic syndrome. Sequenced here: bone marrow, sampled before or after starting hypomethylating agent treatment for myelodysplastic syndrome (not recorded which). The DNA of the CDR3 is TGTGCCAGCTCATCGCTACCACCGTACCAGGGGAAGCACTATGGCTACACCTTC. This encodes CASSSLPPYQGKHYGYTF.